This T cell receptor beta chain was obtained from a study of cytomegalovirus exposure and HLA in healthy donors. Findings and limits, study-wide: Approximately 160 TCR beta chains were listed as cytomegalovirus-associated. Further analysis, carried out later, found HLA-associated TCR beta chains more clonally expanded than equally common other chains. Most TCR sequences were uncommon, yet certain public TCRs appeared in many donors.

Of note for this clone: The target antigen is unknown.

Researchers ran the PCR with 60 Vbeta and 13 Jbeta primers. The data were produced by immunoSEQ multiplex PCR, yet TCRdb's version contains in-frame clones alone and is incomplete. The sample has under 300,000 clones, around 66% seen once. The CDR3 is 15 amino acids. CDR1 and CDR2 from the germline V gene are SGHTA and FQGNSA. V dropped 6 bases and J dropped 4; count of bases not matched to a gene: 7. The chain joins TRBV7-2 to TRBJ2-2; 8 bases align to TRBD2. Sequencing was carried out using PBMCs. The clonotype comes from a female donor in good health and CMV-seronegative. CDR3 protein: CASSPRTSFTGELFF. Written as DNA, the CDR3 is TGTGCCAGCAGTCCTCGGACTAGCTTCACCGGGGAGCTGTTTTTT.